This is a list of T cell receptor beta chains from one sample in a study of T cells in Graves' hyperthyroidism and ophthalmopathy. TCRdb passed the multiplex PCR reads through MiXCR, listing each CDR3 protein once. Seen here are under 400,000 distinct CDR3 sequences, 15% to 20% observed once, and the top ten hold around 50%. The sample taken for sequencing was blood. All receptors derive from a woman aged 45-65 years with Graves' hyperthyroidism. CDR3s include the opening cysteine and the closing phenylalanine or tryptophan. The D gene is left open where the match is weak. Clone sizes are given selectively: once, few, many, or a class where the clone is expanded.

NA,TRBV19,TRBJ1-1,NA,TGTGCCAGTAGTATAGATCGGTGGGCCACTGAAGCTTTCTTT,CASSIDRWATEAFF
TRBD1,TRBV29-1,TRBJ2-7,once,TGCAGCGTTGAAGGTGGGACAGGGGTTAGTGGTCGCGAGCAGTACTTC,CSVEGGTGVSGREQYF
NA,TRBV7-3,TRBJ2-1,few,TGTGCCAGCAGCTTAACAAATCTCGGGGCTGGACTTTACAATGAGCAGTTCTTC,CASSLTNLGAGLYNEQFF
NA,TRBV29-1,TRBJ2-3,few,TGCAGCTCCGGGGGGCGGGATAGCACAGATACGCAGTATTTT,CSSGGRDSTDTQYF
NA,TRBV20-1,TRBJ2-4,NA,TGCAGTGCTTCCCCGGGACAACTAAACATTCAGTACTTC,CSASPGQLNIQYF
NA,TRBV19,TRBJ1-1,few,TGTGCCAGTAGTACCACCTCCGGGACGGAAGCTTTCTTT,CASSTTSGTEAFF
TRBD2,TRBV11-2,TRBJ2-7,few,TGTGCCATCAGCCAGGCCGGGACTAGCGGTAACTACGAGCAGTACTTC,CAISQAGTSGNYEQYF
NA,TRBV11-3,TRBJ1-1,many,TGTGCCAGCGGGAGGGACGTAATGAACACTGAAGCTTTCTTT,CASGRDVMNTEAFF
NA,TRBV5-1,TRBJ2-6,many,TGCGCCACCTCGGACTCTGGGGCCAACGTCCTGACTTTC,CATSDSGANVLTF
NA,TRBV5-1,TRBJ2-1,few,TGCGCCAGCAGCCGTATTCCGGGACCGGATACTAATGAGCAGTTCTTC,CASSRIPGPDTNEQFF
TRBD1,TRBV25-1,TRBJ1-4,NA,TGTGCCAGCAGTCCCTACAGGGGGACTAATGAAAAACTGTTTTTT,CASSPYRGTNEKLFF
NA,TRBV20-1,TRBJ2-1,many,TGCAGTGCTAATGCGCTGAGCTCCTACAATGAGCAGTTCTTC,CSANALSSYNEQFF